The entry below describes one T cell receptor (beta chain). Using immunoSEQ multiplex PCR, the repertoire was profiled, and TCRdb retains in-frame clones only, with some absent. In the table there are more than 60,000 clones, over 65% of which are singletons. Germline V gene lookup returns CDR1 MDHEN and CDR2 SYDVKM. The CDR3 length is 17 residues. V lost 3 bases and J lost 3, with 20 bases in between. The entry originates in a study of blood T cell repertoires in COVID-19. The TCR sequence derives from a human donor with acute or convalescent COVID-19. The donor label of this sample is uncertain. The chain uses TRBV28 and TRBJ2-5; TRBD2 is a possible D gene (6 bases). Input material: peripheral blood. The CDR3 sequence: CASSFGGSRHLKETQYF. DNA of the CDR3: TGTGCCAGCAGTTTTGGAGGGTCCCGGCACTTGAAAGAGACCCAGTACTTC.